Below are 5 T cell receptor beta chains sequenced from a single sample in a study of blood T cell repertoires in COVID-19. Some clones are missing from TCRdb's copy, which holds only in-frame ones; the method was immunoSEQ multiplex PCR. The repertoire consists of over 85,000 clones, with approximately 86% occurring once and the leading ten covering roughly 7.2%. The sample taken for sequencing was peripheral blood. The receptors here all came from a man aged 60-69 years with acute or convalescent COVID-19.

The V gene is TRBV7-2, the J gene TRBJ1-3; no clear D. CDR1 is SGHTA and CDR2 is FQGNSA in the germline V gene. The V and J ends lost 4 bases and 0 bases respectively, with 10 bases between them. The CDR3 totals 15 residues. CDR3 sequence (DNA): TGTGCCAGCAGCTCTACAGTGAACTCTGGAAACACCATATATTTT. This translates into CASSSTVNSGNTIYF.

This sequence joins TRBV9 and TRBJ1-1; D possibly corresponds to TRBD1 (5 bases). The CDR3 is 14 residues long. Germline CDR1 and CDR2: SGDLS and YYNGEE. V was cut by 0 bases and J by 6 bases, with 12 bases left in between. CDR3 sequence: CASSVGGKMAEAFF. CDR3 coding DNA: TGTGCCAGCAGCGTAGGGGGCAAAATGGCTGAAGCTTTCTTT.

The CDR3 DNA reads TGTGCCAGCAGTTATTGGGGGGGGGCGGACACCGGGGAGCTGTTTTTT. Translation gives CASSYWGGADTGELFF. This chain connects TRBV6-5 to TRBJ2-2; possible D gene TRBD2, 7 bases. With 3 bases removed from V and 3 bases from J, the gap between germline ends came to 14 bases. Germline assignment: CDR1 MNHEY and CDR2 SVGAGI. The CDR3 spans 16 residues.

This rearrangement joins TRBV5-1 to TRBJ2-7; a weak D match, TRBD1 (6 bases). V was trimmed by 4 bases and J by 1 base, leaving 15 bases between them. The CDR3 sequence is 15 residues long. Germline V CDR1 and CDR2: SGHRS, YFSETQ. Here the CDR3 reads CASSPGQGRSYEQYF. As DNA, the CDR3 is TGCGCCAGCAGCCCAGGCCAGGGGCGTTCCTACGAGCAGTACTTC.

This sequence joins TRBV5-6 and TRBJ1-1; unclear D gene. CDR1 is SGHDT, CDR2 YYEEEE, per germline. The V and J ends lost 4 bases and 0 bases respectively, with 13 bases between them. The CDR3 is 15 amino acids. The CDR3 DNA reads as TGTGCCAGCAGCGGTCGGGTCGCAATGAACACTGAAGCTTTCTTT. Translated: CASSGRVAMNTEAFF.